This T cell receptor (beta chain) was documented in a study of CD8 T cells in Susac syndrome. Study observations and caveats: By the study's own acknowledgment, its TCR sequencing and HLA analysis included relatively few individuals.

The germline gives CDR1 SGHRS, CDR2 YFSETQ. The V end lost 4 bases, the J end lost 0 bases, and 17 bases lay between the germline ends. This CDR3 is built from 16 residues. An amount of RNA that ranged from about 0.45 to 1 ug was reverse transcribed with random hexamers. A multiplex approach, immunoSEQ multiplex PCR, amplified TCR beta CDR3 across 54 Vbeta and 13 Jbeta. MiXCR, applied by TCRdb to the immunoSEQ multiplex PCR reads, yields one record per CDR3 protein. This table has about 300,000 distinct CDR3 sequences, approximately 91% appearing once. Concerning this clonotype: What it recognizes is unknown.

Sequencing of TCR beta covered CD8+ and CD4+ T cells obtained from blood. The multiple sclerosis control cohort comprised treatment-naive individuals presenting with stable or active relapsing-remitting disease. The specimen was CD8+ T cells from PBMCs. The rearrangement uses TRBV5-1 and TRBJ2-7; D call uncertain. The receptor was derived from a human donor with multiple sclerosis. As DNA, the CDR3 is TGCGCCAGCAGCACGATCCTGGGCTTGAGCTCCTACGAGCAGTACTTC. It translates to CASSTILGLSSYEQYF.